The 13 T cell receptor beta chains below come from one sample, sequenced in a study of tumor-infiltrating lymphocytes in primary liver carcinoma (dated by TCRdb to 2017 to 2019). Sequencing was carried out with an Illumina HiSeq 2500. Using a constant-region primer and ProtoScript II reverse transcriptase, TCRbeta-specific cDNA was reverse-transcribed from roughly 460 ng total RNA. Construction of the TCRbeta libraries relied on three nested rounds of multiplex PCR, following a slightly modified ARM-PCR procedure. Each of the first two PCR rounds ran for nine to eleven cycles and used multiplex TRBV1-TRBV30 forward primers together with a Cbeta reverse primer. TCRdb handled the public reads itself, with Q25 trimming in fastp and clone calling in MiXCR, and kept productive beta chains. Rows matching on CDR3 protein sequence are summarized as one entry with the most common DNA and genes. For this sample the table gives approximately 99,000 distinct CDR3 sequences, of which around two thirds were detected only once. The top ten constitute more than 8% of the sample.

Without any cell sorting, total RNA and DNA were extracted together from around 20-30 mg of bulk tissue using the AllPrep DNA/RNA mini kit. Sequences were obtained from liver tumor tissue from sampling region 5. The cell subset or site label corresponds to: tumor region T5, tumor centre. The receptors come from an older woman with primary liver carcinoma and hepatitis B virus infection.

The V call is TRBV11-2, the J call TRBJ1-1; 7 bases agree with TRBD1. This CDR3 spans 17 amino acids. The junction had 20 bases not matched to a gene; V was cut back by 7 bases and J by 6 bases. CDR1 SGHAT and CDR2 FQNNGV come from the germline V gene. In DNA form, the CDR3 reads TGTGCCAGCAACCACCAAGGGACAGAGTCGGAACTTGCTGAAGCTTTCTTT. This sequence encodes CASNHQGTESELAEAFF.

For this clonotype: One end of the junction fails to match germline, which may point to a read error. The V and J genes are TRBV28 and TRBJ2-4; 7 nucleotides agree with TRBD2. The germline V gene has CDR1 MDHEN and CDR2 SYDVKM. The CDR3 has 14 residues. The CDR3 DNA follows: TGTGTCAGCAGTTTGGGGGGGACCAAAAACATTCAGTACTTC. It codes for CVSSLGGTKNIQYF. Full variable domain (missing parts from reference TRBV28 and TRBJ2-4): DVKVTQSSRYLVKRTGEKVFLECVQDMDHENMFWYRQDPGLGLRLIYFSYDVKMKEKGDIPEGYSVSREKKERFSLILESASTNQTSMYLCVSSLGGTKNIQYFGAGTRLSVL.

Note on this clonotype: An end of the junction does not agree with germline; a read error may underlie this. The chain employs TRBV10-2 and TRBJ2-2, with D perhaps being TRBD1 or TRBD2 (5 bases each). The CDR3 is made up of 17 amino acids. Germline lookup yields CDR1 WSHSY and CDR2 SAAADI. Here the CDR3 reads CASSKSPTGANTGELFF. The CDR3 DNA follows: TGCGCCAGCAGTAAGTCGCCAACCGGGGCGAACACCGGGGAGTTATTTTTT.

The table lists this clonotype with a count of one. The chain is built from TRBV5-1 and TRBJ1-1, with 9 bases fitting TRBD1. V gave up 4 bases and J gave up 4 bases; unmatched junction bases: 11. The CDR3 is made up of 16 amino acids. Germline V gives CDR1 SGHRS, CDR2 YFSETQ. The chain's CDR3 is CASSRTQQGASTEAFF. The CDR3 coding sequence is TGCGCCAGCAGCAGAACCCAACAGGGGGCGAGCACTGAAGCTTTCTTT.

This clonotype is a singleton in its sample. One end of the junction fails to match germline, which may point to a read error. The J gene is TRBJ2-3, the V gene TRBV4-1; possibly TRBD2 for D (5 bases). Germline CDR1 MGHRA, CDR2 YSYEKL. CDR3 length: 14 amino acids. The CDR3 loop is CASSPKSSTDMQYF. Here the CDR3 DNA reads TGCGCCAGTAGCCCTAAATCTAGCACAGATATGCAGTATTTT.

The chain recombines TRBV28 with TRBJ2-7; TRBD1 is a possible D gene (5 bases). The CDR3 runs to 16 residues. Germline CDR1 MDHEN, CDR2 SYDVKM. V dropped 7 bases and J dropped 2 bases, with 21 bases sitting between them. The CDR3 DNA sequence: TGTGCCAGCAATCTATCTTGGGGCCAGCGAGCCTACGAGCAGTACTTC. Its translation is CASNLSWGQRAYEQYF.

As to this clonotype: Compared with germline, one end of the junction differs, possibly owing to a read error. V and J are TRBV4-2 and TRBJ2-1; the match to TRBD2 covers 9 bases. Germline CDR1 LGHNA, CDR2 YNFKEQ. The CDR3 is 16 residues long. The CDR3 loop is CASRQGPGLAIMEQFF. CDR3 coding DNA: TGTGCCAGCAGGCAAGGACCGGGACTAGCAATCATGGAGCAGTTCTTC.

This clonotype was seen once. The V and J genes are TRBV28 and TRBJ2-6, with D perhaps TRBD1 (6 bases). V was trimmed by 9 bases and J by 0 bases, leaving 21 bases between them. CDR1 is MDHEN and CDR2 is SYDVKM in the germline V gene. The CDR3 totals 18 residues. The CDR3 nucleotides read TGTGCCAGTAGTCCCCCGGAACAGGGTCGCTCTGGGGCCAACGTCCTGACTTTC. It encodes CASSPPEQGRSGANVLTF.

A remark on this clonotype: A much larger clone lies a single base off, so this may be a read error. The V and J genes are TRBV24-1 and TRBJ2-1; 9 bases match TRBD2. V shed 3 bases, J shed 2 bases, and the junction held 7 bases outside the gene matches. Looked up from germline, CDR1 is KGHDR and CDR2 is SFDVKD. CDR3 length: 17 residues. Written as DNA, the CDR3 is TGTGCCACCAGTGATCTTAGCGGGACTAGCACCTACAATGAGCAGTTCTTC. The encoded protein is CATSDLSGTSTYNEQFF.

In the case of this clonotype: The CDR3 ends on some other residue instead of the conserved phenylalanine or tryptophan, so this is likely a read error. J is TRBJ1-2 and V is TRBV28; the D gene is possibly TRBD1 (6 bases). V lost 7 bases and J lost 4, with 16 bases in between. The CDR3 extends over 14 amino acids. The V gene's germline CDR1 is MDHEN and CDR2 SYDVKM. DNA of the CDR3: TGTGCCAGCACGCAAGTAACAGGGATCTATGGCTACACCTCC. It codes for CASTQVTGIYGYTS.

In its sample, this clonotype was seen a few times. As DNA, the CDR3 is TGTGCCACCAGCAGAGACAGGGGAAAAGGATCCTACGAGCAGTACTTC. This encodes CATSRDRGKGSYEQYF. The chain is built from TRBV15 and TRBJ2-7; maybe TRBD1 (6 bases). CDR3 length: 16 residues. Trimming cost V 0 bases and J 1 base, with 13 bases left between them. Looked up from germline, CDR1 is LNHNV and CDR2 is YYDKDF (reference sequence).

As to this clonotype: The CDR3 end shows no conserved phenylalanine or tryptophan, and so a read error is likely. Because the CDR3's place on the DNA is in doubt, the DNA is left out and the CDR3 is given as listed by TCRdb. The CDR3 region is CASGLGQGGRAGYNEQFL. The chain carries TRBV11-3 and TRBJ2-1; whether TRBD2, the table's D call, matches the DNA was not checked. The CDR3 numbers 18 amino acids, ends counted. The V gene's germline CDR1 is SGHNT and CDR2 YENEEA.

As concerns this clonotype: Possible read error: a much larger clone is one base away. The chain is built from TRBV5-1 and TRBJ1-1; 8 bases fit TRBD1. The CDR3 is 15 residues long. V lost 4 bases, J lost 5 bases, and 10 bases stayed unmatched. CDR1 SGHRS and CDR2 YFSETQ come from the germline V gene. Here the CDR3 DNA reads TGCGCCAGCAGCCTCGGACAGGGAGAATGGACTGAAGCTTTCTTT. It translates to CASSLGQGEWTEAFF. Supplemented by reference TRBV5-1 and TRBJ1-1, the full variable domain reads KAGVTQTPRYLIKTRGQQVTLSCSPISGHRSVSWYQQTPGQGLQFLFEYFSETQRNKGNFPGRFSGRQFSNSRSEMNVSTLELGDSALYLCASSLGQGEWTEAFFGQGTRLTVV.